These T cell receptor beta chains were read from a single sample in a study of blood T cell repertoires in COVID-19. Clones were sequenced by immunoSEQ multiplex PCR, and TCRdb holds only the in-frame ones, with some missing. Of 80,000 to 90,000 clones in the sample, 75% to 90% were seen once. What was sequenced was peripheral blood. The source of these receptors is a man at least 80 years old with active or convalescent COVID-19. Both conserved end residues are trimmed from each CDR3. Fields, in order: V gene, D gene, CDR3 protein. D genes are given only for firm matches.

>TRBV4-1|TRBD1
ASSREGVTGANNEQF
>TRBV7-2|TRBD1
ASSYAGTGNNEQY
>TRBV5-1|TRBD2
ASSFIPGTSGGNEQF
>TRBV2|-
ASSEGPGYEQY
>TRBV29-1|TRBD1
SVDYRTGIYNEQF
>TRBV2|TRBD2
ATGFVTSGSTDTQY
>TRBV11-1|-
ASSAGGDQPQH
>TRBV6-5|TRBD1
ASSPGQGSGEKLF
>TRBV28|-
ASSLTVNTEAF
>TRBV4-3|-
ASSQDLAGLYEQY
>TRBV5-1|-
ASSPGHTNTEAF
>TRBV25-1|TRBD2
ASSDARGLAGRNEQF
>TRBV4-3|-
ASSNRVSGNTIY
>TRBV6-1|-
ASRSVPGANVLT
>TRBV27|-
ASSLNYNQPQH
>TRBV5-6|TRBD2
ASSIVSGMYEQY
>TRBV4-1|-
ASSLLPRPATDTQY
>TRBV15|-
ATSLGGRTNEKLF
>TRBV6-1|TRBD1
ASSESTGAGGTIY
>TRBV12-3/TRBV12-4|-
ATRGSPNAEAF
>TRBV9|TRBD2
ASSVEAGVGETQY
>TRBV2|TRBD1
ASKSNGQGNEKLF
>TRBV11-2|-
ASSGPGGGYT
>TRBV4-3|TRBD1
ASSQASRTGNYGYT
>TRBV5-1|TRBD2
ASRDSGSYNEQF
>TRBV5-4|-
ASSLAAVRINEQF
>TRBV29-1|TRBD1
SVTGTGNDYGYT
>TRBV27|-
ASKRVPRATNEKLF
>TRBV5-5|-
ASSYHLAASGELF
>TRBV5-1|TRBD2
ASSPGLAGDTGELF
>TRBV4-3|TRBD1
ASSQRQGAYNEQF
>TRBV7-9|TRBD2
ASSQRLAENTGELF
>TRBV3-1/TRBV3-2|-
ATGSRGKKLF
>TRBV29-1|TRBD2
SVVLAGAGY
>TRBV6-5|-
ASKNRDKNIQY
>TRBV19|-
ATQRGRGVTDTQY
>TRBV11-2|-
ASSLGLNEQF
>TRBV6-6|-
ASSRDMGPAKPQH
>TRBV13|TRBD1
ASSSDRVDGSPLH
>TRBV3-1/TRBV3-2|-
ASSQVGPGVNSPLH
>TRBV2|TRBD2
ASSWTSGSHNEQF
>TRBV10-3|TRBD1
AISGGQGGSRRSPGYEQY
>TRBV9|-
ASSPTAGLGGEPQH